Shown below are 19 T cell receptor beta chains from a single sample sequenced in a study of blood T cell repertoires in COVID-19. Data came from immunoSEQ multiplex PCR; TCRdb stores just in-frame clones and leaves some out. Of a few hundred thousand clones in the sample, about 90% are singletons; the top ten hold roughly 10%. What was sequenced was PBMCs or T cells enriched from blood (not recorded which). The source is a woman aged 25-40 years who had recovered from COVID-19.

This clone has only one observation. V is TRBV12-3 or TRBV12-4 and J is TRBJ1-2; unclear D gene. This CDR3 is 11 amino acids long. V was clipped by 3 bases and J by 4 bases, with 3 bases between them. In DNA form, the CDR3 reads TGTGCCAGCAGTTTCCTCTATGGCTACACCTTC. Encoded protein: CASSFLYGYTF.

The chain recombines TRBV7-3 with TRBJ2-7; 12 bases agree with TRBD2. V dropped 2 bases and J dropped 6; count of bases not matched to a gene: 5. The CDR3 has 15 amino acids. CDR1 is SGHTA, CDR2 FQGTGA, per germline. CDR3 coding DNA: TGTGCCAGCAGCTTATCCCTAGCGGGAGGGGGCGAGCAGTACTTC. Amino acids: CASSLSLAGGGEQYF.

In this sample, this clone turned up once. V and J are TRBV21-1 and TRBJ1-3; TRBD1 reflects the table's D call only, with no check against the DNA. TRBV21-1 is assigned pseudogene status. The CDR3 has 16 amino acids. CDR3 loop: CASLGTGVNSGNTIYF. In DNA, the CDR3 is TGTGCCAGCCTCGGGACAGGGGTAAACTCTGGAAACACCATATATTTT.

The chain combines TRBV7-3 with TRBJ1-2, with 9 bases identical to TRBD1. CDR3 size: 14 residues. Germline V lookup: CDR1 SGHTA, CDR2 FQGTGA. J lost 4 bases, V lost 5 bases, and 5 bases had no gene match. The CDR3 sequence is CASSRTGGSYGYTF. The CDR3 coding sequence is TGTGCCAGCAGCCGTACAGGGGGCAGCTATGGCTACACCTTC.

The CDR3 coding sequence is TGCAGCGTTCGCGGCGCTAGCACAGATACGCAGTATTTT. Protein sequence: CSVRGASTDTQYF. V and J are TRBV29-1 and TRBJ2-3; D unresolved. Trimming cost V 5 bases and J 0 bases, with 9 bases left between them. The CDR3 has 13 amino acids. CDR1 SQVTM and CDR2 ANQGSEA come from the germline V gene.

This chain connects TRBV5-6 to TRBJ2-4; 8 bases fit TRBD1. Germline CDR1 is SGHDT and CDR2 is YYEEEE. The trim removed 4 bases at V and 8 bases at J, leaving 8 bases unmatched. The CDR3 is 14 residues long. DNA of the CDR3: TGTGCCAGCAGCCACCAGGGGGCGCGGGACATTCAGTACTTC. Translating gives CASSHQGARDIQYF.

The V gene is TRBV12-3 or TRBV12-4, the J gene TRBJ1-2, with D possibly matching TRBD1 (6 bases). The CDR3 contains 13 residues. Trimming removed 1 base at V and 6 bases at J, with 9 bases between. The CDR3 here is CASSLGQVDGYTF. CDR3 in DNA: TGTGCCAGCAGTTTAGGACAGGTGGATGGCTACACCTTC.

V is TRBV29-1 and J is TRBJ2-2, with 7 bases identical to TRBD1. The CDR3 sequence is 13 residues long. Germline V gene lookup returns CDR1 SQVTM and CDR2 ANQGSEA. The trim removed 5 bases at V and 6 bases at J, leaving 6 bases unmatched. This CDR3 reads CSVRRQGAGELFF. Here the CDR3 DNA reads TGCAGCGTTCGACGACAGGGCGCCGGGGAGCTGTTTTTT.

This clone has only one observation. The CDR3 nucleotides read TGTGCCAGCAGCTTAGACGACGGCGGGCCATCCGAGGAGGAGCAGTTCTTC. Protein sequence: CASSLDDGGPSEEEQFF. The V and J genes are TRBV7-6 and TRBJ2-1, with D possibly TRBD2 on 5 matching bases. This CDR3 is 17 amino acids long. V lost 1 base and J lost 10, with 23 bases in between. Germline CDR1 is SGHVS and CDR2 is FNYEAQ.

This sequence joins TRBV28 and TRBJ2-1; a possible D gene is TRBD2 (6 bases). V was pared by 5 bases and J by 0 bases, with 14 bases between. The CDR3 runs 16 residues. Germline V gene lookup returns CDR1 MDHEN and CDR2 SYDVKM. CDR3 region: CASSVIAVGSYNEQFF. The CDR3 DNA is TGTGCCAGCAGTGTTATAGCGGTTGGCTCCTACAATGAGCAGTTCTTC. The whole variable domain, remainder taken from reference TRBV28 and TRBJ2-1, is DVKVTQSSRYLVKRTGEKVFLECVQDMDHENMFWYRQDPGLGLRLIYFSYDVKMKEKGDIPEGYSVSREKKERFSLILESASTNQTSMYLCASSVIAVGSYNEQFFGPGTRLTVL.

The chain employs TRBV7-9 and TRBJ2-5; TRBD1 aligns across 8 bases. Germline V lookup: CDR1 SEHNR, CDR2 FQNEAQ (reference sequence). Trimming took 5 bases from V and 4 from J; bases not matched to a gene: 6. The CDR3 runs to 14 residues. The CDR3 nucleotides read TGTGCCAGCAGCCGGCAAACAGGGGGAGAGACCCAGTACTTC. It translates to CASSRQTGGETQYF.

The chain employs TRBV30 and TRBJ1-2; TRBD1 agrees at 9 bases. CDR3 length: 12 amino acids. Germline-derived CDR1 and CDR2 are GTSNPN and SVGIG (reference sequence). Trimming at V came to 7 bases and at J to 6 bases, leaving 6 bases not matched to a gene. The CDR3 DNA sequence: TGTGCCTTTAACAGGGGGCAGGATGGCTACACCTTC. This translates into CAFNRGQDGYTF.

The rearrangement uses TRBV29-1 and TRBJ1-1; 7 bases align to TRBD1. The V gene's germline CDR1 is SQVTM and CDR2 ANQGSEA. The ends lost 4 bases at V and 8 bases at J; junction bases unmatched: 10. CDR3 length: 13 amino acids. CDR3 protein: CSVVAQGGREAFF. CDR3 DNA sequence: TGCAGCGTTGTGGCCCAGGGGGGAAGAGAAGCTTTCTTT.

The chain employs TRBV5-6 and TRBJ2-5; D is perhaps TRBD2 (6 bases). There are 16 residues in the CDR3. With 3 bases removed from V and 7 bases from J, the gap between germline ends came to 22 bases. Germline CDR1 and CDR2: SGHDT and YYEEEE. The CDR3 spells CASSSPTSGTLVTQYF. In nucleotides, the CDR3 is TGTGCCAGCAGCTCCCCGACTTCCGGGACTCTTGTGACCCAGTACTTC.

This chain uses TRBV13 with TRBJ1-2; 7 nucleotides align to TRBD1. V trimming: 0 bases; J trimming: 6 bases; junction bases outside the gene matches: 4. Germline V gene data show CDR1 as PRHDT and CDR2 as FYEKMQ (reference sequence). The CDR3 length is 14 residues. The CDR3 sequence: CASSLGQGHHGYTF. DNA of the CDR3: TGTGCCAGCAGCTTAGGACAGGGGCATCATGGCTACACCTTC.

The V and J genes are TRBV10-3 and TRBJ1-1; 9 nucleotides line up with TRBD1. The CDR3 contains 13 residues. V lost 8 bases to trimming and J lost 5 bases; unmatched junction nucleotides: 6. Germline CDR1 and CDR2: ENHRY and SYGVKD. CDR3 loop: CAIRDREGTEAFF. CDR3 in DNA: TGTGCCATCCGGGACAGGGAGGGGACTGAAGCTTTCTTT.

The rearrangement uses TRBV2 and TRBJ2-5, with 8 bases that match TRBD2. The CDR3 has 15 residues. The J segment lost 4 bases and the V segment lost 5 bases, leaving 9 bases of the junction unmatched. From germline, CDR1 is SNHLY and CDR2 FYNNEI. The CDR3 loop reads CASSFQREIGETQYF. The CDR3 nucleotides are TGTGCCAGCAGTTTCCAGCGGGAGATCGGAGAGACCCAGTACTTC.

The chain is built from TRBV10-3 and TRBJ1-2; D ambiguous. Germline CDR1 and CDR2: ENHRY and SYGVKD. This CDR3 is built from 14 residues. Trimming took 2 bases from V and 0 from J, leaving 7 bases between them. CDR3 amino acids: CAISEAGSNYGYTF. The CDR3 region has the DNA TGTGCCATCAGTGAGGCAGGTTCTAACTATGGCTACACCTTC.

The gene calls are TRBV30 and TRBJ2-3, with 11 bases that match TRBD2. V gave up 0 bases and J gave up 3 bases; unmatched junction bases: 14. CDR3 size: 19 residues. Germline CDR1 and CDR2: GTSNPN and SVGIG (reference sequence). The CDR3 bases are TGTGCCTGGAGTGTTATTCGGCGTGGTAGCGGGAGGGCAACAGATACGCAGTATTTT. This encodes CAWSVIRRGSGRATDTQYF.